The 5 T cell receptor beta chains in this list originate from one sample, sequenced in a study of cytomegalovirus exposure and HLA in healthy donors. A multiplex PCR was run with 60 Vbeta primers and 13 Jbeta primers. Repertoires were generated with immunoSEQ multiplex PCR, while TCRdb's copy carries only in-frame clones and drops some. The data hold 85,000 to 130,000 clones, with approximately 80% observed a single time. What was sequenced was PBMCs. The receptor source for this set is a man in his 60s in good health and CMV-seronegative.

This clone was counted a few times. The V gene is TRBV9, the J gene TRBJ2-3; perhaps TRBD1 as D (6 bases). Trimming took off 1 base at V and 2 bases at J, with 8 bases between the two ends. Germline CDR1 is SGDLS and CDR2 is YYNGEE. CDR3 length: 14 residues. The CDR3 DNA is TGTGCCAGCAGCGTACAGGGGATCACAGATACGCAGTATTTT. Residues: CASSVQGITDTQYF. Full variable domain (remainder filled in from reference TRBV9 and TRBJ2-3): DSGVTQTPKHLITATGQRVTLRCSPRSGDLSVYWYQQSLDQGLQFLIQYYNGEERAKGNILERFSAQQFPDLHSELNLSSLELGDSALYFCASSVQGITDTQYFGPGTRLTVL.

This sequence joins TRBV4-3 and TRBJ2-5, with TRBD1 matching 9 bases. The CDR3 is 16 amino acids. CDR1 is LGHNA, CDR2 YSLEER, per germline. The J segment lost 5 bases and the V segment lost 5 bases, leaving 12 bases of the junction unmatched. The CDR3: CASSAKTGQGGETQYF. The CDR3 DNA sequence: TGCGCCAGCAGCGCAAAGACGGGACAGGGTGGGGAGACCCAGTACTTC.

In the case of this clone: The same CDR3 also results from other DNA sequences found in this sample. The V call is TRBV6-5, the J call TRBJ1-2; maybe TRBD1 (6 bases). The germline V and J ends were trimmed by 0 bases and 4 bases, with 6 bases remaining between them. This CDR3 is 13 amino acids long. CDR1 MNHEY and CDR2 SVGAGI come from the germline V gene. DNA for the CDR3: TGTGCCAGCAGTTACTCAGGGGGCTATGGCTACACCTTC. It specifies CASSYSGGYGYTF.

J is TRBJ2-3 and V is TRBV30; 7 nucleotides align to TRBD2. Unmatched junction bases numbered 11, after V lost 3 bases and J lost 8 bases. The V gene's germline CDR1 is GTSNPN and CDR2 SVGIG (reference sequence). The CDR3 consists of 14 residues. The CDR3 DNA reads TGTGCCTGGAGGGTGACGGGGGGAATATCTACGCAGTATTTT. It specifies CAWRVTGGISTQYF.

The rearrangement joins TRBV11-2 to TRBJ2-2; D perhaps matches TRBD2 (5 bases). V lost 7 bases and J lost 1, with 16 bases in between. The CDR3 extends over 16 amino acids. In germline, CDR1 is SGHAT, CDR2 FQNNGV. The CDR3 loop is CASTQKGEGNTGELFF. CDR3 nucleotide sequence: TGTGCCAGCACACAGAAGGGAGAGGGGAACACCGGGGAGCTGTTTTTT. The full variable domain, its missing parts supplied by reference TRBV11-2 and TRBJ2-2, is EAGVAQSPRYKIIEKRQSVAFWCNPISGHATLYWYQQILGQGPKLLIQFQNNGVVDDSQLPKDRFSAERLKGVDSTLKIQPAKLEDSAVYLCASTQKGEGNTGELFFGEGSRLTVL.